The sequence of this T cell receptor (beta chain) was determined in a study of blood T cells in healthy people across ages (dated by TCRdb to about 2015). For the wider study: In model experiments, template switching captured about one uniquely barcoded TCR beta cDNA molecule for every two T cells. Using deep sequencing normalized with unique cDNA molecular identifiers, the study measured how TCR beta repertoire diversity changes with age. Four age groups were formed from the donors: young (average roughly 16 years), middle-aged (approximately 40), aged (roughly 56) and long-lived (82). To avoid experimental bias, donors of different ages were distributed randomly across sequencing lanes. For two donors (one aged 18 to 30 and one aged 80 or older), the study analyzed two additional independent replicas of 1 million unique cDNA reads from the same blood draw.

The CDR3 measures 15 amino acids from cysteine to phenylalanine. The DNA shown is the 45-base CDR3, in frame from base 1. CDR1 SQVTM and CDR2 ANQGSEA were looked up in the germline V gene. Trimmed from V: 4 bases; trimmed from J: 4 bases; junction bases lacking a gene match: 8. General conclusions and limits of the study: Estimates of total diversity based on one million sequenced T cells were regarded as lower bounds and as underestimates. Conclusive comparison of naive and antigen-experienced compartments was prevented by the profiling of bulk unsorted PBMCs. Observed TCR beta diversity per million T cells fell roughly linearly with age, and a significant reduction was already apparent by age around 36. Because the CMV infection status of the donors was unknown, age-related changes in expanded clonotypes may potentially have been confounded. A strong correlation was found between observed TCR beta diversity and the percentage of naive T cells measured by flow cytometry. Compared with the aged group, the long-lived group had more naive CD4+ T cells, fewer expanded clones and increased TCR diversity, a pattern suggesting age selection.

As to this clonotype: The antigen it recognizes is unknown. No much larger clonotype is one base removed from it; base qualities were not supplied.

The method behind the library was 5' RACE. The run used an Illumina HiSeq 2500. A second about 7 to 11 cycle PCR used a sample-barcoded 5' primer and a J-beta primer mix. A unique molecular identifier was introduced onto each TCR beta cDNA molecule by a template-switch 5' adaptor carrying 12 random nucleotides. At least 3 million CDR3-containing paired-end reads were obtained from each sample. The Mint cDNA synthesis kit, primed by a TRBC-specific oligonucleotide, was used to synthesize first-strand cDNA from all RNA. After uracil-DNA glycosylase treatment, a first 18-cycle PCR used universal primers M1SS and BC2_uni_R on all cDNA. The published analysis was carried out like this. For normalization, 1 million high-quality reads were randomly selected from each sample, with every read carrying a distinct molecular identifier. Reads sharing molecular identifiers were discarded rather than binned into consensus sequences. MiTCR, with a Q25 quality threshold and the strictest error-elimination algorithm, was used for CDR3 identification, clonotype clustering and error correction. A nonparametric unseen species model with Euler transformation was used to estimate a lower bound on total TCR beta diversity. In-frame beta chains were kept once TCRdb had trimmed the public reads at Q25 with fastp and called clones with MiXCR. Under each unique CDR3 protein, matching rows form one entry showing the most common genes and DNA. The V and J calls come from TCRdb's annotation, not from the publication. The sample table lists roughly 800,000 distinct CDR3 sequences, under 40% of them with a count of one. The ten largest clonotypes hold 10% to 15% of the sample.

The donors were roughly 39 Caucasian individuals from Russia, aged 6 to 90 years, who were systemically healthy. Each donor gave 8.5 to 10 milliliters of peripheral blood, collected into EDTA-treated Vacutainer tubes. Ficoll-Paque density-gradient centrifugation was used to isolate PBMCs, with at least 6.5 million per sample. Trizol reagent was used to extract total RNA from PBMCs, with at least 5.5 micrograms per sample. Naive CD45RAhigh/CD27high T cell percentages were measured by flow cytometry on a PBMC aliquot from every donor. Material: blood. The clonotype was recovered from a man between 18 and 29 years old in good health. Here the chain combines TRBV29-1 and TRBJ1-1, and 11 bases in between align with TRBD1. The CDR3 corresponds to CSVATSGTGGTEAFF. The sequenced DNA: TGCAGCGTTGCGACATCCGGGACAGGGGGCACTGAAGCTTTCTTT.